Presented here are 9 T cell receptor beta chains from one specimen sequenced in a study of cytomegalovirus exposure and HLA in healthy donors. The primer mix had 60 Vbeta and 13 Jbeta primers. Profiling relied on immunoSEQ multiplex PCR, and the TCRdb table lists in-frame clones only, not all of them. The table has some 150,000 clones, roughly 84% seen once. Specimen: PBMCs. Every receptor here comes from a woman between 18 and 30 years old in good health and CMV-seronegative.

This clone has only one observation. V is TRBV29-1 and J is TRBJ2-3, with 7 bases that match TRBD2. The CDR3 consists of 10 residues. Germline V lookup: CDR1 SQVTM, CDR2 ANQGSEA. V trimming: 4 bases; J trimming: 14 bases; junction bases outside the gene matches: 6. The CDR3 DNA reads as TGCAGCGTTGGGGGGGGACCGGGGTATTTT. Encoded protein: CSVGGGPGYF.

The chain couples TRBV7-6 to TRBJ2-3; 9 bases fit TRBD2. From germline, CDR1 is SGHVS and CDR2 FNYEAQ. V lost 0 bases to trimming and J lost 1 base; unmatched junction nucleotides: 8. CDR3 length: 18 amino acids. CDR3 residues: CASSLAFPSGDGTDTQYF. DNA for the CDR3: TGTGCCAGCAGCTTAGCGTTCCCTAGCGGGGATGGCACAGATACGCAGTATTTT. The full variable domain, with the rest looked up from reference TRBV7-6 and TRBJ2-3, is GAGVSQSPRYKVTKRGQDVALRCDPISGHVSLYWYRQALGQGPEFLTYFNYEAQQDKSGLPNDRFSAERPEGSISTLTIQRTEQRDSAMYRCASSLAFPSGDGTDTQYFGPGTRLTVL.

The chain uses TRBV9 and TRBJ1-2; D remains unclear. The CDR3 has 14 amino acids. Germline-derived CDR1 and CDR2 are SGDLS and YYNGEE. Trimming left V 2 bases short and J 7 bases short, with 15 bases between. CDR3 sequence reads: CASSVASGGCGYTF. The CDR3 DNA reads TGTGCCAGCAGCGTTGCCTCCGGAGGATGTGGCTACACCTTC.

This clone occurred a few times. This sequence joins TRBV6-5 and TRBJ2-7; tentative D call: TRBD1 (5 bases). V was cut by 0 bases and J by 0 bases, with 9 bases left in between. Germline V lookup: CDR1 MNHEY, CDR2 SVGAGI. CDR3 size: 15 residues. This CDR3 is CASSYSTVSSYEQYF. CDR3 DNA: TGTGCCAGCAGTTACTCGACAGTTAGCTCCTACGAGCAGTACTTC.

J is TRBJ2-5 and V is TRBV9; 7 bases are a match to TRBD2. Germline V gene lookup returns CDR1 SGDLS and CDR2 YYNGEE. The length of the CDR3 is 14 residues. The ends lost 0 bases at V and 5 bases at J; junction bases unmatched: 4. CDR3 nucleotide sequence: TGTGCCAGCAGCGTAGGGGAGGGCTGGGAGACCCAGTACTTC. It translates to CASSVGEGWETQYF.

The chain combines TRBV6-6 with TRBJ2-5; 7 positions match TRBD2. Looked up from germline, CDR1 is MNHNY and CDR2 is SVGAGI (reference sequence). With V trimmed by 6 bases and J by 5 bases, 9 bases remained unmatched. The CDR3 spans 14 residues. The CDR3 loop is CASSLSGVWETQYF. The CDR3 bases are TGTGCCAGCAGCCTAAGCGGGGTATGGGAGACCCAGTACTTC.

The chain is built from TRBV7-2 and TRBJ2-3; 7 bases fit TRBD2. CDR1 is SGHTA and CDR2 is FQGNSA in the germline V gene. The CDR3 has 16 amino acids. Losses at the gene ends were 5 bases for V and 7 bases for J; bases not matched to a gene: 15. The CDR3 coding sequence is TGTGCCAGCAGCCCCGCGGTTCTGGGCGGGGGACATACGCAGTATTTT. Its protein product is CASSPAVLGGGHTQYF.

The chain employs TRBV6-1 and TRBJ2-7, with 13 bases identical to TRBD2. Germline CDR1 reads MNHNS; CDR2 reads SASEGT. Trimming cost V 6 bases and J 4 bases; bases outside gene matches: 6. This CDR3 is built from 15 residues. The CDR3 DNA follows: TGTGCCAGCAGAGTACTAGCGGGAGGGGCGTACGAGCAGTACTTC. Translated: CASRVLAGGAYEQYF.

V is TRBV9 and J is TRBJ2-5; 10 nucleotides match TRBD2. Germline V gene lookup returns CDR1 SGDLS and CDR2 YYNGEE. J lost 5 bases, V lost 4 bases, and 8 bases had no gene match. CDR3 length: 15 residues. The chain's CDR3 is CASSTLAGAWETQYF. CDR3 nucleotide sequence: TGTGCCAGCAGCACGCTAGCGGGGGCGTGGGAGACCCAGTACTTC.